Listed below are T cell receptor beta chains from one sample, sequenced in a study of blood T cell repertoires in COVID-19. Using immunoSEQ multiplex PCR, the repertoire was profiled, and TCRdb retains in-frame clones only, with some absent. The repertoire holds fewer than 50,000 clones, about 82% seen once, with 30% to 40% in the top ten. Sequencing used peripheral blood. Receptor source: a man at least 80 years old with active or convalescent COVID-19. CDR3s include the opening cysteine and the closing phenylalanine or tryptophan. The order of the fields is clone size, D gene, J gene, V gene, CDR3 DNA, CDR3 protein. The D gene is left open where the match is weak. A row's size may be missing; if present it is once, few, many or a size class.

>NA|TRBD1|TRBJ1-6|TRBV18
TGTGCCAGCTCGCCCAAACAGGGGTATAATTCACCCCTCCACTTT
CASSPKQGYNSPLHF
>NA|NA|TRBJ1-4|TRBV7-9
TGTGCCAGCAGCTCACGTGGCGGGGCCTCTGAAAAACTGTTTTTT
CASSSRGGASEKLFF
>few|NA|TRBJ2-5|TRBV7-6
TGTGCCAGCAGCTTAGGAGGGGGCCAAGAGACCCAGTACTTC
CASSLGGGQETQYF
>NA|TRBD1|TRBJ1-3|TRBV5-1
TGCGCCAGCAGCATCACCGGGACAGGGAACACCATATATTTT
CASSITGTGNTIYF
>NA|TRBD1|TRBJ1-2|TRBV10-3
TGTGCCATCAGACCAGCGGACAGGGGGGAGGATGGCTACACCTTC
CAIRPADRGEDGYTF
>NA|NA|TRBJ1-6|TRBV5-6
TGTGCCAGCAGCTTACCCACACAGCTATCACCCCTCCACTTT
CASSLPTQLSPLHF
>NA|TRBD1|TRBJ2-7|TRBV7-9
TGTGCCAGCAGCTTACCGGGACAGGGGGCGTACGAGCAGTACTTC
CASSLPGQGAYEQYF
>NA|NA|TRBJ2-1|TRBV3-1/TRBV3-2
TGTGCCAGCAGCCAACTTGGGGGCTCCTGGGGTGAGCAGTTCTTC
CASSQLGGSWGEQFF
>NA|TRBD1|TRBJ1-1|TRBV2
TGTGCCAGCAGTGTTCGGACAGGGAACACTGAAGCTTTCTTT
CASSVRTGNTEAFF
>NA|NA|TRBJ2-2|TRBV3-1/TRBV3-2
TGTGCCAGCAGCCAAGCGTTTTTGTACAGCCAGAACACCGGGGAGCTGTTTTTT
CASSQAFLYSQNTGELFF
>NA|NA|TRBJ2-5|TRBV27
TGTGCCAGCAGTTACCGACGGAGGTACTTC
CASSYRRRYF
>once|NA|TRBJ2-2|TRBV11-3
TGTGCCAGCAGCTTAATGGCGGGGACTTTCACCGGGGAGCTGTTTTTT
CASSLMAGTFTGELFF
>NA|TRBD1|TRBJ1-6|TRBV28
TGTGCCAGCAGGTCGCAGGGGGCCCCTGGTTCACCCCTCCACTTT
CASRSQGAPGSPLHF
>NA|TRBD1|TRBJ2-7|TRBV27
TGTGCCAGCAGCCGCAGGGGACAGATCCACGAGCAGTACTTC
CASSRRGQIHEQYF
>NA|TRBD2|TRBJ2-7|TRBV9
TGTGCCAGCAGCGCTCCCACCGAAACTAGCGGAGATCCCTACGAGCAGTACTTC
CASSAPTETSGDPYEQYF
>NA|TRBD1|TRBJ2-7|TRBV29-1
TGCAGCGTTGAAGATGAGAGGGGGACAGACTACGAGCAGTACTTC
CSVEDERGTDYEQYF
>once|TRBD1|TRBJ1-1|TRBV6-1
TGTGCCAGCAGTGTTTCCGGGACAGGGAGAGGTACGAACACTGAAGCTTTCTTT
CASSVSGTGRGTNTEAFF
>medium-sized|TRBD2|TRBJ2-2|TRBV2
TGTGCCAGCAGTCGACGGGAGGGAGGGCCCTCCGGGGAGCTGTTTTTT
CASSRREGGPSGELFF
>NA|NA|TRBJ1-6|TRBV9
TGTGCCAGCAGCGTAGGGACAGATAATTCACCCCTCCACTTT
CASSVGTDNSPLHF
>NA|NA|TRBJ2-7|TRBV3-1/TRBV3-2
TGTGCCAGCAGCCAAGATCGGCCCCCTCGGGACTTC
CASSQDRPPRDF
>NA|TRBD2|TRBJ2-1|TRBV5-1
TGCGCCAGCAGCCTCGGGGGAGGGGTCTACAATGAGCAGTTCTTC
CASSLGGGVYNEQFF
>NA|TRBD1|TRBJ1-5|TRBV2
TGTGCCAGCAGGCGGACAGGGGGCGAAGGCAATCAGCCCCAGCATTTT
CASRRTGGEGNQPQHF